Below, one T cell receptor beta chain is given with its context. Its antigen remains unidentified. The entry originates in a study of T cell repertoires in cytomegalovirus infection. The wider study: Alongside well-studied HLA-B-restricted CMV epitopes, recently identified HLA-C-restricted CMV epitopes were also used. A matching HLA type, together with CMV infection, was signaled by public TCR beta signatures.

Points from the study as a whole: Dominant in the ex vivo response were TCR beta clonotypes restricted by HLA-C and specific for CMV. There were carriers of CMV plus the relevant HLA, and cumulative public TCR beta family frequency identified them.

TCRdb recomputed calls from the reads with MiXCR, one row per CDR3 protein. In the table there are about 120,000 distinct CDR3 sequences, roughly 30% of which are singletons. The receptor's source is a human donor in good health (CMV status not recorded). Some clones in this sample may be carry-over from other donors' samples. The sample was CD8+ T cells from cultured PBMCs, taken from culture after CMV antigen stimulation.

CDR3 protein: CASAPQVGREQYF. CDR3 in DNA: TGTGCCAGCGCCCCCCAGGTCGGGCGCGAGCAGTACTTC. V and J are TRBV27 and TRBJ2-7; no reliable D call. This CDR3 has 13 amino acids. The germline gives CDR1 MNHEY, CDR2 SMNVEV (reference sequence). Trimming left V 8 bases short and J 6 bases short, with 17 bases between.